This T cell receptor (beta chain) was identified in a study of blood T cell repertoires in COVID-19. For the study at large: PBMCs, B-cell-depleted T cells, or T cells were the source of the cDNA or gDNA that made up the material.

Sequencing was performed with immunoSEQ multiplex PCR; in TCRdb, only in-frame clones are kept and a portion is missing. The sample consists of approximately 90,000 clones, 86% of them appearing once. This clone came up once. Trimming took off 5 bases at V and 4 bases at J, with 11 bases between the two ends. The CDR3 totals 14 residues. Per the germline V gene, CDR1 is SGHNT and CDR2 is YENEEA. The origin of this receptor is an elderly man with active or convalescent COVID-19. V is TRBV11-3 and J is TRBJ2-2; D gene ambiguous. Sequencing input: peripheral blood. CDR3 amino acids: CASSHGSTTGELFF. The CDR3 nucleotides read TGTGCCAGCAGCCACGGGTCGACCACCGGGGAGCTGTTTTTT.